This is a list of T cell receptor beta chains from one sample in a study of blood T cell repertoires in COVID-19. Profiled with immunoSEQ multiplex PCR; TCRdb holds only in-frame clones, not every one. Of about 220,000 clones in the sample, 75% to 85% were seen once. Material: peripheral blood. The receptors were gathered from a human donor in a cohort sampled during active COVID-19. The CDR3 runs from the conserved cysteine through the conserved F or W. Part of the rows lack a size; the others show once, few, many or a class for expanded clones.

V	size	J	CDR3
TRBV2	-	TRBJ2-5	CASSGPGQVVATQYF
TRBV29-1	-	TRBJ2-4	CSVQIDRVAKNIQYF
TRBV5-1	few	TRBJ2-1	CASSLDFNNEQFF
TRBV18	-	TRBJ2-7	CASSDGQGAYEQYF
TRBV24-1	-	TRBJ1-2	CATSDLGAAGTVLYTF
TRBV27	-	TRBJ2-3	CASSLSPGVGDTQYF
TRBV7-2	-	TRBJ1-2	CASSSRVGYTF
TRBV25-1	-	TRBJ2-5	CASSGSSGLYQETQYF
TRBV12-3/TRBV12-4	-	TRBJ1-5	CASSFGYTPQHF
TRBV5-1	-	TRBJ1-1	CATQPGGQNTEAFF
TRBV27	-	TRBJ2-1	CASSSIAGGVYNEQFF
TRBV5-1	-	TRBJ2-3	CASSLGTSGSEKYF
TRBV7-2	-	TRBJ1-2	CASSLGAAGVDYGYTF
TRBV5-1	few	TRBJ2-1	CASSLSGGSSYNEQFF
TRBV9	-	TRBJ2-3	CASSGLAGADTQYF
TRBV18	-	TRBJ2-7	CASSPETGTYEQYF
TRBV5-5	few	TRBJ1-5	CASSLLTGVVQPQHF
TRBV19	-	TRBJ2-5	CASSRLAGRKEETQYF
TRBV10-3	once	TRBJ2-3	CAIRSDSRAGGTDTQYF
TRBV7-9	-	TRBJ1-2	CASSPDSFYGYTF
TRBV28	-	TRBJ1-2	CASSDRVFGYTF
TRBV30	-	TRBJ1-5	CAWSNPGHPPQHF
TRBV9	once	TRBJ2-1	CASSVVPGLAGEQFF
TRBV6-5	-	TRBJ2-4	CASSRTGGNIQYF
TRBV28	-	TRBJ2-3	CASTSGGYTDTQYF
TRBV7-9	-	TRBJ2-2	CASRSGVRTGELFF
TRBV13	-	TRBJ2-3	CASSTNIGAGSSTDTQYF
TRBV12-3/TRBV12-4	-	TRBJ2-5	CASSGQGTETQYF
TRBV6-1	-	TRBJ1-1	CASSERARGTEAFF
TRBV3-1/TRBV3-2	-	TRBJ1-4	CASSLRGVGEKLFF
TRBV19	-	TRBJ1-2	CASSILGTGTGYTF
TRBV5-6	-	TRBJ1-3	CASSVSGNTIYF
TRBV5-4	few	TRBJ2-5	CASSLARSFQETQYF
TRBV19	-	TRBJ2-2	CASRTRTGDTGELFF
TRBV7-9	-	TRBJ2-5	CASSLATTSGRSETQYF
TRBV4-3	-	TRBJ1-1	CASSQEGGPEAFF